These 3 T cell receptor beta chains were all obtained from the same sample, sequenced in a study of blood T cells in healthy people across ages. Next came a second PCR, run for roughly 6 to 11 cycles, which used a sample-barcoded 5' primer along with a J-beta primer mix. TCRdb redid the calling of the 5' RACE reads with MiXCR, one entry per CDR3 protein. The table shows hundreds of thousands of distinct CDR3 sequences, with 25% to 30% occurring only once. The sample consisted of blood. The receptors were sampled from a woman aged 80 or over in good health.

The chain has TRBV6-1 and TRBJ2-1; 7 nucleotides match TRBD2. The DNA end is more similar to TRBJ2-7, so the J call may be wrong. Per germline, CDR1 MNHNS and CDR2 SASEGT. CDR3 length: 15 amino acids. CDR3 sequence reads: CASRGLETSYNEQYF. In DNA, the CDR3 is TGTGCCAGCAGGGGTTTGGAGACTAGCTACAATGAGCAGTACTTC.

This clonotype came up many times. The chain recombines TRBV7-2 with TRBJ2-1, with 10 bases identical to TRBD2. Germline CDR1 SGHTA, CDR2 FQGNSA. V shed 5 bases, J shed 9 bases, and the junction held 16 bases outside the gene matches. The CDR3 runs 17 residues. CDR3 nucleotide sequence: TGTGCCAGCAGCCATGCCAAGCAGCGGGGGGGGCTGGGTGAGCAGTTCTTC. This codes for CASSHAKQRGGLGEQFF.

This clonotype was found many times. The V call is TRBV5-6, the J call TRBJ1-6; 9 bases are shared with TRBD1. With 0 bases clipped from V and 5 bases from J, the junction kept 6 bases outside the gene matches. Germline CDR1 is SGHDT and CDR2 is YYEEEE. This CDR3 comprises 17 residues. The DNA for the CDR3 is TGTGCCAGCAGCTTGGTCGGACAGGGGTCTGATAATTCACCCCTCCACTTT. Protein product: CASSLVGQGSDNSPLHF.